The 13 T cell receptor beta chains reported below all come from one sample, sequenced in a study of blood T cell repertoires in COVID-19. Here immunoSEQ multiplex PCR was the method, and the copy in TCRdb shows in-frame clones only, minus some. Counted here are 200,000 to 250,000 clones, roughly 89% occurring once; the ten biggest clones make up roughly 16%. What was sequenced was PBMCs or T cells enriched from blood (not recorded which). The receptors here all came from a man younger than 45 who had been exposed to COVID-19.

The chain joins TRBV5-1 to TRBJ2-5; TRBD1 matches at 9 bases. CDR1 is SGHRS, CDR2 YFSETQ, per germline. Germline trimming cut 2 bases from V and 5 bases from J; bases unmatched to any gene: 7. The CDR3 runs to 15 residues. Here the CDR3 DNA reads TGCGCCAGCAGCTTTGCGGCAGGACAGGGGGAGACCCAGTACTTC. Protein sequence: CASSFAAGQGETQYF.

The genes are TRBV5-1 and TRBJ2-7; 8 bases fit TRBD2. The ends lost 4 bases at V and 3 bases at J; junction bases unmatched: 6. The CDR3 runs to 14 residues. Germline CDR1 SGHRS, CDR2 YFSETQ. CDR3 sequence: CASSVGLGNYEQYF. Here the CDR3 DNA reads TGCGCCAGCAGCGTGGGACTAGGGAACTACGAGCAGTACTTC.

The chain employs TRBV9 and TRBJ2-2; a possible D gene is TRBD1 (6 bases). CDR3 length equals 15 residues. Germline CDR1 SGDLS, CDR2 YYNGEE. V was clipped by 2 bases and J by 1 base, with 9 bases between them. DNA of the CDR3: TGTGCCAGCAGCGTTAAGACAGGGAACACCGGGGAGCTGTTTTTT. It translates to CASSVKTGNTGELFF.

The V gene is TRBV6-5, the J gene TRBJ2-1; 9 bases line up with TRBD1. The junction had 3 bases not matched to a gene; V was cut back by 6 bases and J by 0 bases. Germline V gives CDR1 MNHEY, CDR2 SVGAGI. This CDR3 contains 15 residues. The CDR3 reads CASSQGQGSYNEQFF. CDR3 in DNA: TGTGCCAGCAGCCAGGGACAGGGCTCCTACAATGAGCAGTTCTTC.

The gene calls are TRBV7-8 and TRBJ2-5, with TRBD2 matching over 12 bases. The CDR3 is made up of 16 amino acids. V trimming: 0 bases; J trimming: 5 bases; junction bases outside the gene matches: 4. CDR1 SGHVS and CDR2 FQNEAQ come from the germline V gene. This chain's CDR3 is CASSLAWLAGGETQYF. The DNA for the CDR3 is TGTGCCAGCAGCTTAGCTTGGCTAGCGGGGGGGGAGACCCAGTACTTC. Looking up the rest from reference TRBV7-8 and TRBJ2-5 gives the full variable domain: GAGVSQSPRYKVAKRGQDVALRCDPISGHVSLFWYQQALGQGPEFLTYFQNEAQLDKSGLPSDRFFAERPEGSVSTLKIQRTQQEDSAVYLCASSLAWLAGGETQYFGPGTRLLVL.

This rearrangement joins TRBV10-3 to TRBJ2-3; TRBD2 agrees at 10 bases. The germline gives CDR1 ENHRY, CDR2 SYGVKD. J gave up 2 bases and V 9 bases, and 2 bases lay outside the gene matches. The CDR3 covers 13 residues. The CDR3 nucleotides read TGTGCCATTCTAGCGGGGGCCACAGATACGCAGTATTTT. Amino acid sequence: CAILAGATDTQYF.

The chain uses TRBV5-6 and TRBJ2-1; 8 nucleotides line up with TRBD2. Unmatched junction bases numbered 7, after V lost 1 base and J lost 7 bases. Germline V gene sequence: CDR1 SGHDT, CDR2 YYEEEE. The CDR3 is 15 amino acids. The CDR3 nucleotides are TGTGCCAGCAGCTTGCTGCGGGGGGACGTAAATGAGCAGTTCTTC. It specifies CASSLLRGDVNEQFF.

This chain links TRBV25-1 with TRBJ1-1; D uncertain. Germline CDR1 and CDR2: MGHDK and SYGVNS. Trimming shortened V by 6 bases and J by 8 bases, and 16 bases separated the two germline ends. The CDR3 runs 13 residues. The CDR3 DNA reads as TGTGCCAGCAGGCCCCCGGGTACGGGGGAAGCTTTCTTT. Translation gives CASRPPGTGEAFF.

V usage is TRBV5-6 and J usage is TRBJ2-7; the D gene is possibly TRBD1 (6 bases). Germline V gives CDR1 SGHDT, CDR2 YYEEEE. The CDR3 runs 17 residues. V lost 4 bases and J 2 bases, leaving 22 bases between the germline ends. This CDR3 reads CASSLREDRYITYEQYF. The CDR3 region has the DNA TGTGCCAGCAGCCTTAGGGAAGACAGGTATATCACCTACGAGCAGTACTTC.

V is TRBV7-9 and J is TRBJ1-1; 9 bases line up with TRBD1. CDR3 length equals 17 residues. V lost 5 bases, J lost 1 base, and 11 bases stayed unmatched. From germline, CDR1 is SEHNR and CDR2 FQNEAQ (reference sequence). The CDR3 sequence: CASSPAPGTGKNTEAFF. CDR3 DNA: TGTGCCAGCAGCCCGGCCCCCGGGACAGGGAAGAACACTGAAGCTTTCTTT.

CDR3 nucleotides: TGTGCCAGTACAGACAACTCTGGAAACACCATATATTTT. Translation: CASTDNSGNTIYF. J is TRBJ1-3 and V is TRBV19; no reliable D call. The CDR3 spans 13 residues. CDR1 is LNHDA and CDR2 is SQIVND in the germline V gene (reference sequence). Trimming removed 7 bases at V and 0 bases at J, with 7 bases between.

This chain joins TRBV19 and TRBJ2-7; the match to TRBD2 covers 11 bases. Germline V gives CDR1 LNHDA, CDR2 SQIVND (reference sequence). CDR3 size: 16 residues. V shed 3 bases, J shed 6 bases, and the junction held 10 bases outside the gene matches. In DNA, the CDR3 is TGTGCCAGTAGTATGACTAGCGGGGTTACATCCCGCGAGCAGTACTTC. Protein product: CASSMTSGVTSREQYF.

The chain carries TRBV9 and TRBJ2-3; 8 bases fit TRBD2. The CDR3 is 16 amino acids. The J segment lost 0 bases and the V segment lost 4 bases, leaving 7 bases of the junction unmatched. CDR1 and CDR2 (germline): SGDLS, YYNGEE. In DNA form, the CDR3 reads TGTGCCAGCAGCATCAGAGCGGGGGATAGCACAGATACGCAGTATTTT. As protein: CASSIRAGDSTDTQYF.